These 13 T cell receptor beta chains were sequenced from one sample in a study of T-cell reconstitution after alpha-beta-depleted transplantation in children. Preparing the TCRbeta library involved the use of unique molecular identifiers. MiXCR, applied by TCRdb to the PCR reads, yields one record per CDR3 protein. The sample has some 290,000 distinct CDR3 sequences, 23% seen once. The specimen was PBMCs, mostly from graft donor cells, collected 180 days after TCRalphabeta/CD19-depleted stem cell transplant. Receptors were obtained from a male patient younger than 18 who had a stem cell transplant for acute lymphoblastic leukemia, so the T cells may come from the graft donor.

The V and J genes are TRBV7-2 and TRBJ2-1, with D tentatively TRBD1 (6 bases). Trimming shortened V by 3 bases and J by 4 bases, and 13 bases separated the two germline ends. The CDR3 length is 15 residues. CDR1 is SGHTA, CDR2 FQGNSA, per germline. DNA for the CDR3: TGTGCCAGCAGCTTCGCGACAGGACGGTACAATGAGCAGTTCTTC. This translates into CASSFATGRYNEQFF. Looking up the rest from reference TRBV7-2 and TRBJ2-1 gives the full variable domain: GAGVSQSPSNKVTEKGKDVELRCDPISGHTALYWYRQSLGQGLEFLIYFQGNSAPDKSGLPSDRFSAERTGGSVSTLTIQRTQQEDSAVYLCASSFATGRYNEQFFGPGTRLTVL.

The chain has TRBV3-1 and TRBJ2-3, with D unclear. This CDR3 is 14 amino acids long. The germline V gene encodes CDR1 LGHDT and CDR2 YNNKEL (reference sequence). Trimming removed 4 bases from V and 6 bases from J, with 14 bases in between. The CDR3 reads CASSREYRVDTQYF. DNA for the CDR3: TGTGCCAGCAGCCGCGAATACCGCGTGGATACGCAGTATTTT.

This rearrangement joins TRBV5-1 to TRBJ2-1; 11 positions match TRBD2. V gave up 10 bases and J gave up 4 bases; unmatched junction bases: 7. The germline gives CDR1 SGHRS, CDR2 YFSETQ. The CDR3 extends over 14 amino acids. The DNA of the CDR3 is TGCGCCTGCCGACTAGCGGGGATATACAATGAGCAGTTCTTC. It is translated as CACRLAGIYNEQFF.

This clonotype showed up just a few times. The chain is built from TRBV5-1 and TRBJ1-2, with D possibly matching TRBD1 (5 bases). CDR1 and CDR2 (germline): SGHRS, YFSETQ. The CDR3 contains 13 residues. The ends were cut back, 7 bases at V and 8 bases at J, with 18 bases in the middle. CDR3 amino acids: CASSPFGHHGYTF. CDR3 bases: TGCGCCAGCTCCCCTTTCGGACATCACGGCTACACCTTC.

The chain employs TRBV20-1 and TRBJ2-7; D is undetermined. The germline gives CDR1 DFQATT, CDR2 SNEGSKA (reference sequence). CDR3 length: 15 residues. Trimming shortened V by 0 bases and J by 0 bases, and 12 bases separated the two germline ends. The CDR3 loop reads CSARDPGIPSYEQYF. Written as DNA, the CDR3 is TGCAGTGCTAGAGATCCTGGGATCCCCTCCTACGAGCAGTACTTC.

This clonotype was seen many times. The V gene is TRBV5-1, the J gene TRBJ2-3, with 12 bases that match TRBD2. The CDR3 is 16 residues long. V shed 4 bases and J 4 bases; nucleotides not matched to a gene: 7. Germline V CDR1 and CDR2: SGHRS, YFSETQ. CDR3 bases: TGCGCCAGCAGCCCAAGACTAGCGGGAGATCCAGATACGCAGTATTTT. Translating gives CASSPRLAGDPDTQYF. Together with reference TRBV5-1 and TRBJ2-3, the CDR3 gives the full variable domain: KAGVTQTPRYLIKTRGQQVTLSCSPISGHRSVSWYQQTPGQGLQFLFEYFSETQRNKGNFPGRFSGRQFSNSRSEMNVSTLELGDSALYLCASSPRLAGDPDTQYFGPGTRLTVL.

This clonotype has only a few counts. The CDR3 reads CSAREVGTGVEYTEAFF. CDR3 nucleotide sequence: TGCAGTGCTAGAGAGGTTGGGACAGGGGTAGAGTACACTGAAGCTTTCTTT. V usage is TRBV20-1 and J usage is TRBJ1-1; 10 bases match TRBD1. The CDR3 has 17 amino acids. The ends lost 0 bases at V and 3 bases at J; junction bases unmatched: 10. CDR1 DFQATT and CDR2 SNEGSKA come from the germline V gene (reference sequence).

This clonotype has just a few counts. CDR3 protein: CASSLSLSDTQYF. Here the CDR3 DNA reads TGTGCCAGCAGCCTGTCGTTGTCAGATACGCAGTATTTT. The rearrangement links TRBV7-9 to TRBJ2-3, with no clear D. V gave up 5 bases and J gave up 4 bases, with 10 bases separating them. This CDR3 has 13 amino acids. CDR1 SEHNR and CDR2 FQNEAQ come from the germline V gene (reference sequence).

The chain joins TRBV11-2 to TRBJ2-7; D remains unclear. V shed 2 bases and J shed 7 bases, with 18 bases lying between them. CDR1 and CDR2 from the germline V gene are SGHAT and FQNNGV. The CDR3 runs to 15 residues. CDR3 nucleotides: TGTGCCAGCAGCTTAATACGTCTGGCTTTACCGGAGCAGTACTTC. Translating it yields CASSLIRLALPEQYF.

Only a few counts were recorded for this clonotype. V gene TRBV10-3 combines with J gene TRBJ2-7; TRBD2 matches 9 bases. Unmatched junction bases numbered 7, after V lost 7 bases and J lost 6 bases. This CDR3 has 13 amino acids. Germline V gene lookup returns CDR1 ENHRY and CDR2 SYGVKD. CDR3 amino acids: CAITRLAGIEQYF. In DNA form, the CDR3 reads TGTGCCATCACGCGGCTAGCGGGAATCGAGCAGTACTTC.

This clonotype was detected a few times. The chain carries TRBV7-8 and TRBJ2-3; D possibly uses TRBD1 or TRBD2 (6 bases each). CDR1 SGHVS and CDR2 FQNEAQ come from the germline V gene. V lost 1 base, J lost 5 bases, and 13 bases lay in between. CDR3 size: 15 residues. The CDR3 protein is CASSLEWGAGDTQYF. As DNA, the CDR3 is TGTGCCAGCAGCTTAGAGTGGGGGGCAGGAGATACGCAGTATTTT.

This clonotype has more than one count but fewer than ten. CDR3 DNA: TGTGCCAGCAGTTACCCGGGACGCCCGCTAGAGCAGTTCTTC. Its translation: CASSYPGRPLEQFF. V gene TRBV6-5 combines with J gene TRBJ2-1; D is tentatively TRBD1 or TRBD2 (5 bases each). The CDR3 runs 14 residues. Germline CDR1 reads MNHEY; CDR2 reads SVGAGI. V gave up 2 bases and J gave up 10 bases, with 15 bases separating them.

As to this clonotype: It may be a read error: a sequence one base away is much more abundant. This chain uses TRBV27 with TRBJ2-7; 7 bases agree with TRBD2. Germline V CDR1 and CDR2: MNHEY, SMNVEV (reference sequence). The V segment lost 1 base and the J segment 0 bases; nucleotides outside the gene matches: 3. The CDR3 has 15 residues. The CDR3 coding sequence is TGTGCCAGCAGTTTATGGGGCGGGAGCTCCTACGAGCAGTACTTC. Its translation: CASSLWGGSSYEQYF.